This is a list of T cell receptor beta chains from one sample in a study of OX40 agonist ivuxolimab in advanced cancers. Produced via immunoSEQ multiplex PCR; TCRdb's table is partial and in-frame only. The table has around 85,000 clones, about 90% seen once; the top ten hold 1.5% to 2%. The sequencing used CD4+ or CD8+ T cells sorted from blood, collected in a trial of the OX40 agonist ivuxolimab. The receptor set was obtained from an adult with an advanced solid tumor such as melanoma, head and neck, liver or kidney cancer. CDR3s include the opening cysteine and the closing phenylalanine or tryptophan. A D gene is named only where the DNA matches it firmly. Size tells how often a clone was seen (once, few, many) or the class of an expanded clone, and some rows leave it out.

cdr3_nt | cdr3_aa | j_call | cdr3_length | d_call | clone_size | v_call
TGTGCCAGCAGCTGGGGGGCGGGACCTAACACCGGGGAGCTGTTTTTT | CASSWGAGPNTGELFF | TRBJ2-2 | 16 | NA | NA | TRBV7-2
TGTGCCAGTACCCCCCGGGGGGGAGGCTCCTACAATGAGCAGTTCTTC | CASTPRGGGSYNEQFF | TRBJ2-1 | 16 | TRBD2 | NA | TRBV19
TGTGCCAGCAGGGGGACTAGCGGGACGTCGGAGTACTTC | CASRGTSGTSEYF | TRBJ2-7 | 13 | TRBD2 | NA | TRBV6-5
TGTGCCAGCAGCTCACGAGTCCTAGCGGGAGATCGTGGTGAGCAGTTCTTC | CASSSRVLAGDRGEQFF | TRBJ2-1 | 17 | TRBD2 | NA | TRBV5-4
TGTGCCAGCAGTCCGTCGGGGCATTACAAAAACATTCAGTACTTC | CASSPSGHYKNIQYF | TRBJ2-4 | 15 | NA | NA | TRBV6-4
TGTGCCAGCAAAGGCCCCCGGGAGACCCAGTACTTC | CASKGPRETQYF | TRBJ2-5 | 12 | NA | few | TRBV6-5
TGTGCCAGCAGCCTGGGCGGGATCACAGATACGCAGTATTTT | CASSLGGITDTQYF | TRBJ2-3 | 14 | NA | NA | TRBV4-2
TGTGCCTGTCGACTAGCGGCCTCCTACGAGCAGTACTTC | CACRLAASYEQYF | TRBJ2-7 | 13 | TRBD2 | NA | TRBV30
TGTGCCTGGAGTGTGGGGACTAGCTCTGGCATTCAGTACTTC | CAWSVGTSSGIQYF | TRBJ2-4 | 14 | TRBD2 | NA | TRBV30
TGTGCCAGCACCCGCCCCGCCTGGACTAGCGGGATTGGTCAAGAGACCCAGTACTTC | CASTRPAWTSGIGQETQYF | TRBJ2-5 | 19 | TRBD2 | NA | TRBV5-6